The 2 T cell receptor beta chains below were found in one sample sequenced in a study of blood T cell repertoires in COVID-19. Using immunoSEQ multiplex PCR, the repertoire was profiled, and TCRdb retains in-frame clones only, with some absent. The sample has roughly 500,000 clones, 89% seen once. The specimen sequenced was peripheral blood. These receptors were taken from a man aged 18 to 29 with COVID-19, enrolled during active disease.

The rearrangement links TRBV7-3 to TRBJ2-7; TRBD1 aligns across 7 bases. Germline trimming cut 2 bases from V and 0 bases from J; bases unmatched to any gene: 4. CDR1 SGHTA and CDR2 FQGTGA come from the germline V gene. The CDR3 runs 15 residues. The CDR3 DNA reads as TGTGCCAGCAGCTTATATCCAGGGGGCTCCTACGAGCAGTACTTC. Protein product: CASSLYPGGSYEQYF. Drawing the rest from reference TRBV7-3 and TRBJ2-7, the complete variable domain is GAGVSQTPSNKVTEKGKYVELRCDPISGHTALYWYRQSLGQGPEFLIYFQGTGAADDSGLPNDRFFAVRPEGSVSTLKIQRTERGDSAVYLCASSLYPGGSYEQYFGPGTRLTVT.

This chain uses TRBV6-5 with TRBJ2-6; possibly TRBD1 for D (5 bases). The CDR3 sequence is 14 residues long. CDR1 is MNHEY and CDR2 is SVGAGI in the germline V gene. The V end lost 8 bases, the J end lost 3 bases, and 11 bases lay between the germline ends. The CDR3 nucleotides read TGTGCCAGCTCTAGGGGTGTTGGGGCCAACGTCCTGACTTTC. Its protein is CASSRGVGANVLTF.